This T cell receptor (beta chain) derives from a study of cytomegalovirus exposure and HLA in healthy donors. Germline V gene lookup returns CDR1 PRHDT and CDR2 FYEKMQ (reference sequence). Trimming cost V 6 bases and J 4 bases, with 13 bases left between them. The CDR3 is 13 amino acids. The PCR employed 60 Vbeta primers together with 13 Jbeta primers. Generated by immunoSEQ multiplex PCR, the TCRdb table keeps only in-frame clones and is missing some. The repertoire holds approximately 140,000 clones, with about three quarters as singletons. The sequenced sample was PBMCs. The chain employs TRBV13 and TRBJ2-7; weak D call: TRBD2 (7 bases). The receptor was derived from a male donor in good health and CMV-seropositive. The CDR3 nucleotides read TGTGCCAGCAGGAGGGGGGGGGCGTACGAGCAGTACTTC. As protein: CASRRGGAYEQYF. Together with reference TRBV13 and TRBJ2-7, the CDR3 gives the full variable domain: AAGVIQSPRHLIKEKRETATLKCYPIPRHDTVYWYQQGPGQDPQFLISFYEKMQSDKGSIPDRFSAQQFSDYHSELNMSSLELGDSALYFCASRRGGAYEQYFGPGTRLTVT.